This TCR beta chain was retrieved from a study of CD8+ T cells in alopecia areata. Study-wide context: Treated patients were given 5 to 10 mg oral tofacitinib twice daily.

RNA extraction was followed by reverse transcription into cDNA, which acted as the sequencing template. Here immunoSEQ multiplex PCR was the method, and the copy in TCRdb shows in-frame clones only, minus some. Of 110,000 or so clones listed, more than 30% are singletons. Peripheral blood, together with lesional scalp punch biopsies, was collected from alopecia areata patients. The sequencing sample was made of CD4+ T cells sorted from blood. This receptor was taken from a human donor with alopecia areata.

DNA of the CDR3: TGCAGCGTTGGAGGGAGGGCCGGAGCCAAAAACATTCAGTACTTC. It encodes CSVGGRAGAKNIQYF. The chain employs TRBV29-1 and TRBJ2-4, with 7 nucleotides matching TRBD2. Germline CDR1 reads SQVTM; CDR2 reads ANQGSEA. There are 15 residues in the CDR3. Unmatched junction bases numbered 6, after V lost 4 bases and J lost 0 bases.